Shown below are 20 T cell receptor beta chains from a single sample sequenced in a study of blood T cells in healthy people across ages. A second PCR, run for 7 to 11 cycles, used a sample-barcoded 5' primer plus a J-beta primer mix. TCRdb re-called the 5' RACE reads through MiXCR, storing one row per CDR3 protein. The table records around 2 million distinct CDR3 sequences, about two fifths of them present only once. The specimen was blood. The receptors were gathered from a human donor in good health.

This clonotype has ten or more counts. The chain has TRBV6-4 and TRBJ2-3, with 7 bases fitting TRBD2. The CDR3 covers 15 residues. The junction had 2 bases not matched to a gene; V was cut back by 2 bases and J by 0 bases. Germline CDR1 is MRHNA and CDR2 is SNTAGT. This CDR3 is CASSDEAGSTDTQYF. CDR3 DNA: TGTGCCAGCAGTGACGAAGCGGGGAGCACAGATACGCAGTATTTT.

This clonotype has more than one count but fewer than ten. This chain connects TRBV6-6 to TRBJ1-2; a weak D match, TRBD1 (5 bases). Germline CDR1 MNHNY, CDR2 SVGAGI (reference sequence). V dropped 7 bases and J dropped 4 bases, with 16 bases sitting between them. The CDR3 covers 14 residues. Written as DNA, the CDR3 is TGTGCCAGCAACCAGCTCAGGGTTGGCTATGGCTACACCTTC. Its translation is CASNQLRVGYGYTF.

This clonotype was observed a few times. This sequence joins TRBV29-1 and TRBJ2-7, with D unresolved. Trimming stripped 5 bases from V and 0 bases from J, with 5 bases between. The CDR3 covers 11 residues. Germline V lookup: CDR1 SQVTM, CDR2 ANQGSEA. The CDR3 DNA reads as TGCAGCGTTATCGGCTCCTACGAGCAGTACTTC. This sequence encodes CSVIGSYEQYF.

The chain is built from TRBV4-1 and TRBJ2-5, with D tentatively TRBD1 (7 bases). The CDR3 covers 13 residues. Trimming cost V 5 bases and J 5 bases, with 12 bases left between them. CDR1 and CDR2 (germline): MGHRA, YSYEKL. In DNA form, the CDR3 reads TGCGCCAGCAGCATCCCAGGGGGGGAGACCCAGTACTTC. It yields the protein CASSIPGGETQYF.

This clonotype has just a few counts. This sequence joins TRBV9 and TRBJ2-7; a weak D match, TRBD2 (6 bases). The CDR3 runs 15 residues. V lost 0 bases, J lost 7 bases, and 17 bases lay in between. In germline, CDR1 is SGDLS, CDR2 YYNGEE. CDR3 sequence (DNA): TGTGCCAGCAGCGTAGCGGGGGTTCTCCCATCTGAGCAGTACTTC. Protein: CASSVAGVLPSEQYF.

The rearrangement uses TRBV29-1 and TRBJ2-5; TRBD1 agrees at 8 bases. V was pared by 6 bases and J by 4 bases, with 10 bases of the junction left unmatched. The CDR3 sequence is 14 residues long. Germline values: CDR1 SQVTM, CDR2 ANQGSEA. CDR3 loop: CSVVIPGQVETQYF. In DNA, the CDR3 is TGCAGCGTCGTCATACCGGGACAGGTAGAGACCCAGTACTTC.

This clonotype was detected only a few times. The rearrangement uses TRBV6-6 and TRBJ1-5; D not resolved. With 5 bases removed from V and 0 bases from J, the gap between germline ends came to 11 bases. The CDR3 loop spans 15 amino acids. The germline gives CDR1 MNHNY, CDR2 SVGAGI (reference sequence). The CDR3: CASSTNSFSNQPQHF. CDR3 in DNA: TGTGCCAGCAGTACTAATAGTTTTAGCAATCAGCCCCAGCATTTT.

The rearrangement joins TRBV4-3 to TRBJ1-2; D possibly corresponds to TRBD1 (5 bases). This CDR3 has 14 residues. Trimming took 1 base from V and 6 from J, leaving 12 bases between them. The germline V gene encodes CDR1 LGHNA and CDR2 YSLEER. CDR3 sequence: CASSQALDSNGYTF. CDR3 bases: TGCGCCAGCAGCCAAGCCCTTGACAGTAATGGCTACACCTTC.

The CDR3: CASSSPTWTGGTRETQYF. The CDR3, as DNA: TGTGCCAGCAGCTCACCAACCTGGACAGGGGGTACTCGAGAGACCCAGTACTTC. The V and J genes are TRBV7-9 and TRBJ2-5; TRBD1 agrees at 10 bases. The V gene end was trimmed by 4 bases and the J gene end by 4 bases; junction bases not matched to a gene: 15. The V gene's germline CDR1 is SEHNR and CDR2 FQNEAQ (reference sequence). This CDR3 spans 18 amino acids. Full variable domain (outside the CDR3, taken from reference TRBV7-9 and TRBJ2-5): DTGVSQNPRHKITKRGQNVTFRCDPISEHNRLYWYRQTLGQGPEFLTYFQNEAQLEKSRLLSDRFSAERPKGSFSTLEIQRTEQGDSAMYLCASSSPTWTGGTRETQYFGPGTRLLVL.

This clonotype was counted between two and nine times. The chain carries TRBV14 and TRBJ2-5; D is undetermined. Germline V CDR1 and CDR2: SGHDN, FVKESK. Trimming shortened V by 4 bases and J by 5 bases, and 14 bases separated the two germline ends. This CDR3 is built from 14 residues. Here the CDR3 DNA reads TGTGCCAGCAGCCCTCATCTCGATTTGGAGACCCAGTACTTC. Encoded protein: CASSPHLDLETQYF.

This clonotype was observed a single time. This rearrangement joins TRBV10-3 to TRBJ1-2; D gene uncertain. Germline V gene lookup returns CDR1 ENHRY and CDR2 SYGVKD. The germline V and J ends were trimmed by 6 bases and 3 bases, with 14 bases remaining between them. This CDR3 region has 14 residues. The CDR3 loop reads CAISPSMEDYGYTF. The CDR3 nucleotides read TGTGCCATCAGCCCGAGTATGGAGGACTATGGCTACACCTTC.

V is TRBV4-1 and J is TRBJ2-2; the D gene is possibly TRBD1 (6 bases). V dropped 4 bases and J dropped 4 bases, with 19 bases sitting between them. The CDR3 is made up of 17 amino acids. Germline CDR1 and CDR2: MGHRA and YSYEKL. This chain's CDR3 is CASSPSGNRDVTGELFF. CDR3 nucleotides: TGCGCCAGCAGCCCCTCAGGCAACAGGGATGTCACCGGGGAGCTGTTTTTT.

The gene calls are TRBV28 and TRBJ1-6; TRBD1 matches at 8 bases. The CDR3 has 14 residues. Germline V gene data show CDR1 as MDHEN and CDR2 as SYDVKM. Unmatched junction bases numbered 6, after V lost 8 bases and J lost 6 bases. The CDR3 DNA follows: TGTGCCAGCGGAGACAGGGGCATTAATTCACCCCTCCACTTT. It specifies CASGDRGINSPLHF.

This clonotype was detected only a few times. V usage is TRBV7-9 and J usage is TRBJ2-7; 13 bases are shared with TRBD2. V shed 6 bases, J shed 1 base, and the junction held 3 bases outside the gene matches. In germline, CDR1 is SEHNR, CDR2 FQNEAQ (reference sequence). The CDR3 spans 15 residues. The CDR3 loop reads CASRTGLAGSYEQYF. DNA of the CDR3: TGTGCCAGCAGAACGGGACTAGCGGGGTCCTACGAGCAGTACTTC. Filled out from reference TRBV7-9 and TRBJ2-7, the complete variable domain reads DTGVSQNPRHKITKRGQNVTFRCDPISEHNRLYWYRQTLGQGPEFLTYFQNEAQLEKSRLLSDRFSAERPKGSFSTLEIQRTEQGDSAMYLCASRTGLAGSYEQYFGPGTRLTVT.

The chain recombines TRBV30 with TRBJ1-4, with TRBD1 identical over 7 bases. Germline CDR1 is GTSNPN and CDR2 is SVGIG (reference sequence). This CDR3 has 15 residues. The junction had 8 bases not matched to a gene; V was cut back by 0 bases and J by 7 bases. CDR3 loop: CAWSVQGQLPEKLFF. The CDR3, as DNA: TGTGCCTGGAGTGTACAGGGACAGCTACCTGAAAAACTGTTTTTT.

This clonotype was detected a few times. This may be a read error, as it is one base from a much larger clone. The V call is TRBV20-1, the J call TRBJ2-5, with D tentatively TRBD2 (6 bases). Looked up from germline, CDR1 is DFQATT and CDR2 is SNEGSKA (reference sequence). Trimming stripped 0 bases from V and 5 bases from J, with 13 bases between. This CDR3 comprises 14 residues. For the CDR3, the DNA is TGCAGTGCTAGAGAGGGGGGAGGAGGGGAGACCCAGTACTTC. It specifies CSAREGGGGETQYF.

This clonotype was seen at least ten times. A read error may be the cause here, since a much bigger clone is one base away. The chain has TRBV20-1 and TRBJ2-6; tentatively, D is TRBD1 (5 bases). The germline V gene has CDR1 DFQATT and CDR2 SNEGSKA (reference sequence). The CDR3 length is 17 residues. The CDR3 DNA follows: TGCAGTGCTTCCGACAGCAGTTCTTCCTCTGGGGCCAACGTCCGGACTTTC. This translates into CSASDSSSSSGANVRTF.

The J gene is TRBJ1-1, the V gene TRBV7-9; weak D call: TRBD1 (5 bases). Germline V gene lookup returns CDR1 SEHNR and CDR2 FQNEAQ (reference sequence). V lost 5 bases, J lost 0 bases, and 13 bases lay in between. This CDR3 is built from 15 residues. The CDR3 coding sequence is TGTGCCAGCAGCACAGACGGGGGTCTGAACACTGAAGCTTTCTTT. As protein: CASSTDGGLNTEAFF. Based on the CDR3 plus reference TRBV7-9 and TRBJ1-1, the full variable domain is DTGVSQNPRHKITKRGQNVTFRCDPISEHNRLYWYRQTLGQGPEFLTYFQNEAQLEKSRLLSDRFSAERPKGSFSTLEIQRTEQGDSAMYLCASSTDGGLNTEAFFGQGTRLTVV.

The gene calls are TRBV20-1 and TRBJ2-7; 7 bases align to TRBD1. This CDR3 contains 15 residues. The V segment lost 6 bases and the J segment 3 bases; nucleotides outside the gene matches: 14. Germline V gene sequence: CDR1 DFQATT, CDR2 SNEGSKA (reference sequence). CDR3 DNA sequence: TGCAGTGCCCTCCGGAGCGACAGGGCGGACTACGAGCAGTACTTC. Protein: CSALRSDRADYEQYF.

V gene TRBV4-2 combines with J gene TRBJ2-2; the D gene is possibly TRBD1 (6 bases). With 4 bases removed from V and 1 base from J, the gap between germline ends came to 13 bases. CDR3 length equals 16 residues. Germline V gene data show CDR1 as LGHNA and CDR2 as YNFKEQ. The DNA of the CDR3 is TGTGCCAGCAGCCGGACAGTCAGTGAGAACACCGGGGAGCTGTTTTTT. Translating it yields CASSRTVSENTGELFF.